The TCR beta chain described here comes from a study of CD8 T cells in Susac syndrome. Reverse transcription of roughly 0.5 to 1 ug RNA was carried out with random hexamers. TCRdb re-called the immunoSEQ multiplex PCR reads through MiXCR, storing one row per CDR3 protein. Among roughly 120,000 distinct CDR3 sequences listed, 85% to 95% were seen once. This CDR3 has 15 amino acids. Germline CDR1 reads MNHEY; CDR2 reads SMNVEV (reference sequence). The V and J ends lost 0 bases and 5 bases, in that order; junction bases with no gene match: 4. TCR beta from blood CD8+ and CD4+ T cells was sequenced. V is TRBV27 and J is TRBJ1-1; 9 nucleotides line up with TRBD1. The sequenced sample consisted of CD8+ T cells from PBMCs. The receptor was isolated from a human donor with multiple sclerosis. Written as DNA, the CDR3 is TGTGCCAGCAGTTTATCTCGACAGGGGGAGACTGAAGCTTTCTTT. Translation: CASSLSRQGETEAFF.